This T cell receptor (beta chain) was sequenced for a study of CD8+CD57+ T cells in acquired aplastic anemia. Background on the study: Sorted CD4+ and CD8+ cells yielded DNA averaging approximately 3.4 ug.

Genomic DNA, the template, was used for profiling of the TCR beta VDJ and CDR3. MiXCR was run by TCRdb on the reads, yielding one entry per CDR3 protein. The sample lists about 240,000 distinct CDR3 sequences, more than 45% occurring once. Those patients picked for sequencing had displayed CD8+CD57+ cell expansion on flow cytometry. Severe acquired aplastic anemia was the diagnosis recorded for all patients. Each patient gave a blood sample that was collected before any therapy had been received. Ten or more counts support this clonotype. Its target is unknown. Findings and limits, study-wide: Patients and controls turned out to have 25 to 35 CD8+ CDR3 sequences in common.

Trimming pared 7 bases from V and 10 bases from J, leaving 24 bases between. CDR3 size: 15 residues. Germline-derived CDR1 and CDR2 are SGDLS and YYNGEE. Sequenced sample: sorted CD4+, CD8+, or CD8+CD57+ T cells (not recorded which) from PBMCs. This TCR derives from a human donor with aplastic anemia. This sequence joins TRBV9 and TRBJ2-1; D possibly corresponds to TRBD1 (5 bases). For the CDR3, the DNA is TGTGCCAGCTCCCAGGGTCTTTCGAGGTCGGTGGAGCAGTTCTTC. Protein: CASSQGLSRSVEQFF. The whole variable domain, remainder taken from reference TRBV9 and TRBJ2-1, is DSGVTQTPKHLITATGQRVTLRCSPRSGDLSVYWYQQSLDQGLQFLIQYYNGEERAKGNILERFSAQQFPDLHSELNLSSLELGDSALYFCASSQGLSRSVEQFFGPGTRLTVL.